This passage covers 8 T cell receptor beta chains from one sample sequenced in a study of CD8+ T cells in alopecia areata. Extraction of RNA preceded its reverse transcription into cDNA, which served as the sequencing template. The data were produced by immunoSEQ multiplex PCR, yet TCRdb's version contains in-frame clones alone and is incomplete. The data hold fewer than 250,000 clones, with roughly two fifths observed a single time. Treatment reported: oral pan-JAK inhibitor, 5-10 mg twice daily. Sequencing was performed on CD4+ T cells sorted from blood, taken at roughly week 30, from a patient treated with tofacitinib. The receptors were sampled from a human donor with alopecia areata.

The chain uses TRBV11-1 and TRBJ2-7; D uncertain. The CDR3 length is 14 residues. V was cut by 0 bases and J by 3 bases, with 9 bases left in between. Germline V lookup: CDR1 SGHAT, CDR2 FQDESV (reference sequence). CDR3 in amino acids: CASSLAAGHYEQYF. CDR3 nucleotide sequence: TGTGCCAGCAGCTTAGCGGCCGGGCACTACGAGCAGTACTTC.

The V call is TRBV6-1, the J call TRBJ2-5; a possible D gene is TRBD1 (6 bases). Germline lookup yields CDR1 MNHNS and CDR2 SASEGT. This CDR3 comprises 15 residues. With 4 bases removed from V and 2 bases from J, the gap between germline ends came to 14 bases. The CDR3 sequence: CASSGLDRRQETQYF. Here the CDR3 DNA reads TGTGCCAGCAGTGGGTTAGACAGGAGACAAGAGACCCAGTACTTC.

The rearrangement uses TRBV11-2 and TRBJ2-5; D gene unclear. V was shortened by 4 bases and J by 5 bases, with 5 bases between the two germline ends. CDR3 size: 11 residues. Germline V gives CDR1 SGHAT, CDR2 FQNNGV. The CDR3 DNA reads as TGTGCCAGCAGCTCAAGCGAGACCCAGTACTTC. Translated: CASSSSETQYF.

V is TRBV29-1 and J is TRBJ2-7, with a possible D match to TRBD1 (5 bases). The length of the CDR3 is 14 residues. Germline V gene lookup returns CDR1 SQVTM and CDR2 ANQGSEA. V was trimmed by 4 bases and J by 5 bases, leaving 18 bases between them. The CDR3 loop reads CSVGLRQGKNEQYF. The CDR3 nucleotides are TGCAGCGTTGGCTTGCGGCAGGGCAAGAACGAGCAGTACTTC.

This clone was seen only a few times. The chain employs TRBV29-1 and TRBJ2-5; a weak D match, TRBD1 (5 bases). The J call is uncertain, as TRBJ2-7 better fits the DNA end. The CDR3 contains 13 residues. Germline V gives CDR1 SQVTM, CDR2 ANQGSEA. CDR3 nucleotides: TGCAGCGTTTCTCGGTTCCAGGGAAACGAGCAGTACTTC. Translated, it gives CSVSRFQGNEQYF.

This clone was observed a handful of times. J is TRBJ2-2 and V is TRBV7-7; 9 bases match TRBD2. J gave up 3 bases and V 6 bases, and 5 bases lay outside the gene matches. Germline values: CDR1 SSHAT, CDR2 FNYEAQ (reference sequence). This CDR3 contains 15 residues. The DNA for the CDR3 is TGTGCCAGCAGGCGCGGGGGGGCCGACACCGGGGAGCTGTTTTTT. Residues: CASRRGGADTGELFF.

This chain links TRBV9 with TRBJ2-3; D is unresolved. This CDR3 spans 13 amino acids. V dropped 2 bases and J dropped 1 base, with 5 bases sitting between them. Germline loops: CDR1 SGDLS, CDR2 YYNGEE. CDR3 sequence: CASSVQGTDTQYF. CDR3 in DNA: TGTGCCAGCAGCGTGCAGGGCACAGATACGCAGTATTTT.

Worth noting for this clone: Other DNA variants within this sample encode the same CDR3. J is TRBJ2-2 and V is TRBV11-3; D gene ambiguous. Per germline, CDR1 SGHNT and CDR2 YENEEA. Trimming cost V 8 bases and J 3 bases, with 4 bases left between them. The CDR3 spans 11 residues. CDR3 region: CASRDTGELFF. CDR3 DNA: TGTGCCAGCCGAGACACCGGGGAGCTGTTTTTT.